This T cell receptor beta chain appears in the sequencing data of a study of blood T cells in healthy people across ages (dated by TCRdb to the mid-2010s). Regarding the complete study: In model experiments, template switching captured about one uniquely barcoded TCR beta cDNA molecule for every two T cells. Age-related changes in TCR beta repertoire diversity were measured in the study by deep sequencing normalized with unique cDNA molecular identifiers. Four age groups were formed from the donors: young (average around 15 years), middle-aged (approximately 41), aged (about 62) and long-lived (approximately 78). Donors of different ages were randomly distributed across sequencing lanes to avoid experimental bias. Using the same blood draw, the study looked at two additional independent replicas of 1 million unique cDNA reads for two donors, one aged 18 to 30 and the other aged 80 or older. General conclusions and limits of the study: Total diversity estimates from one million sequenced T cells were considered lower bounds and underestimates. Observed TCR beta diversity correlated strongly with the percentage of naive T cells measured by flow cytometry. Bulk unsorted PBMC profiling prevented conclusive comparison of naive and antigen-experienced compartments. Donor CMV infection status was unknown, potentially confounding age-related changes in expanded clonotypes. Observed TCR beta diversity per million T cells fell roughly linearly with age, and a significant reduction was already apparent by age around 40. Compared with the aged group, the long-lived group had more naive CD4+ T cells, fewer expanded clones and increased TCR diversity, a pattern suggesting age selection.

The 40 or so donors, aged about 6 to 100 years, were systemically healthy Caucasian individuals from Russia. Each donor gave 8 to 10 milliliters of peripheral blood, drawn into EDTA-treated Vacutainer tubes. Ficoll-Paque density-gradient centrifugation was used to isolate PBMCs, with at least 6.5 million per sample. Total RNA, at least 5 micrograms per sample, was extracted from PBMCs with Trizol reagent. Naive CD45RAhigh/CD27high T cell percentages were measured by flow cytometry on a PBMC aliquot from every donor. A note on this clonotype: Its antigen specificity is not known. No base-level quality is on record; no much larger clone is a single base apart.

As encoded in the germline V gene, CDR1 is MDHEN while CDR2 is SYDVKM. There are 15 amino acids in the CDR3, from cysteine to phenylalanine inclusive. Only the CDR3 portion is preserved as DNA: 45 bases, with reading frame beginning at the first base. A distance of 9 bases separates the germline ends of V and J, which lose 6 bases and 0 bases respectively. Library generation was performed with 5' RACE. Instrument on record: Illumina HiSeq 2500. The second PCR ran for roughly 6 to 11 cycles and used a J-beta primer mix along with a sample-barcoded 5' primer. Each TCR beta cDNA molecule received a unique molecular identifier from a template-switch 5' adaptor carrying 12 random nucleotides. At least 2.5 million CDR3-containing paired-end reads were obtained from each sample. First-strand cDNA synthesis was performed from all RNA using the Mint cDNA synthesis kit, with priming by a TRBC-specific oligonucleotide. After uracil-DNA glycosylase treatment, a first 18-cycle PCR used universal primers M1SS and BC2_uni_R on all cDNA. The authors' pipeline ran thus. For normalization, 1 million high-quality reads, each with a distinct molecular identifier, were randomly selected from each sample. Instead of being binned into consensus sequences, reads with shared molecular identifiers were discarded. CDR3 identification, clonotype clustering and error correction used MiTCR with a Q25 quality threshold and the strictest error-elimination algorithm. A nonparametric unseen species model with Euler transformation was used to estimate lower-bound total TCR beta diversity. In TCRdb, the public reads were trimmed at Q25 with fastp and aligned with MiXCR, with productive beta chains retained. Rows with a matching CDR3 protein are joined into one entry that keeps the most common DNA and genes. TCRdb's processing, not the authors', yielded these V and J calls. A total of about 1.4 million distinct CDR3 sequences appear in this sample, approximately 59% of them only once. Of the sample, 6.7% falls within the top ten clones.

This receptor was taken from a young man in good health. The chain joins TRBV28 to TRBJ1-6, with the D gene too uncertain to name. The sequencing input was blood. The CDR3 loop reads CASRPPSSYNSPLHF. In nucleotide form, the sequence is TGTGCCAGCAGACCCCCCAGCTCCTATAATTCACCCCTCCACTTT.